This is a list of T cell receptor beta chains from one sample in a study of identical twins. Each CDR3 protein gets one entry after TCRdb re-called the 5' RACE reads with MiXCR. The sample has approximately 550,000 distinct CDR3 sequences, approximately 20% seen once; the top ten hold 0.4% to 0.6%. The sample was also reused in another study, on yellow fever vaccine responses in identical twins.

Sequenced: CD4+ T cells sorted from blood. These receptors all stem from a woman aged 18-29 years in good health. Both conserved end residues are part of each CDR3. D genes are given only for firm matches. Rows give clone size only sometimes, using once, few, many, or a class for an expanded clone.

few TRBJ2-2 TRBV20-1 - TGCAGTGCTAGTTGGCGGGGCCGCACCGGGGAGCTGTTTTTT CSASWRGRTGELFF
- TRBJ2-7 TRBV10-3 - TGTGCCATCAGTGAGTCGGGTGACGAGCAGTACTTC CAISESGDEQYF
- TRBJ2-1 TRBV4-1 - TGCGCCAGCAGCCAAGCGTACAATGAGCAGTTCTTC CASSQAYNEQFF
- TRBJ2-3 TRBV28 - TGTGCCAGCAGTCCCGTTCTTATTACAGATACGCAGTATTTT CASSPVLITDTQYF
few TRBJ1-1 TRBV2 - TGTGCCAGCAGTGAAGGGGCGGTGAACACTGAAGCTTTCTTT CASSEGAVNTEAFF
few TRBJ2-4 TRBV5-1 TRBD2 TGCGCCAGTGGGGGGGGGTACCGGGAAACCAAAAACATTCAGTACTTC CASGGGYRETKNIQYF
- TRBJ2-2 TRBV11-3 - TGTGCCAGCAGCTTAGATTTTTCCGGGGAGCTGTTTTTT CASSLDFSGELFF
few TRBJ1-2 TRBV3-1 - TGTGCCAGCAGCCCTTCTGGACAGTCCTACTATGGCTACACCTTC CASSPSGQSYYGYTF
- TRBJ2-5 TRBV20-1 - TGCAGTGCTAGTAAACTAGGGTGGGGGGAGACCCAGTACTTC CSASKLGWGETQYF
- TRBJ1-5 TRBV6-1 - TGTGCCAGCAGTGAAGCGGGACTCATAAATCAGCCCCAGCATTTT CASSEAGLINQPQHF
few TRBJ2-5 TRBV5-1 - TGCGCCAGCAGCCCCGGGAAGAAAGAGACCCAGTACTTC CASSPGKKETQYF
- TRBJ2-1 TRBV4-2 TRBD2 TGTGCCAGCAGCCAAGCCGGCAGCGGGAGGAGCGACAATGAGCAGTTCTTC CASSQAGSGRSDNEQFF
- TRBJ2-3 TRBV5-1 - TGCGCCAGCAGCTCGGAGGGGACAGATACGCAGTATTTT CASSSEGTDTQYF
- TRBJ1-5 TRBV3-1 TRBD1 TGTGCCAGCAGCCAAGGACAGGGGTATCAGCCCCAGCATTTT CASSQGQGYQPQHF
many TRBJ1-1 TRBV5-1 TRBD1 TGCGCCAGCAGCAGTAGACAGGGTCTGAACACTGAAGCTTTCTTT CASSSRQGLNTEAFF
few TRBJ2-7 TRBV18 TRBD1 TGTGCCAGCTCAGCGACAGGACAGGGTTGGTCCTACGAGCAGTACTTC CASSATGQGWSYEQYF
- TRBJ2-1 TRBV4-1 TRBD1 TGCGCCAGCAGCCAAGGGGACAGGGATGGAAATGAGCAGTTCTTC CASSQGDRDGNEQFF
- TRBJ2-1 TRBV5-1 TRBD2 TGCGCCAGCAGCTGGGGACTAGCAGGCGGCAATGAGCAGTTCTTC CASSWGLAGGNEQFF
- TRBJ2-3 TRBV5-1 - TGCGCCAGCAGCTTGGGGAGGGGATTAGCCACAGATACGCAGTATTTT CASSLGRGLATDTQYF
- TRBJ1-2 TRBV6-1 - TGTGCCAGCAGAGGAAGATGGGGGAACTATGGCTACACCTTC CASRGRWGNYGYTF
- TRBJ2-3 TRBV5-6 - TGTGCCAGCAGCCCCGTGACGAACACAGATACGCAGTATTTT CASSPVTNTDTQYF
- TRBJ2-7 TRBV18 TRBD1 TGTGCCAGCTCACCACCGGGGGGACAGGGGAACGAGCAGTACTTC CASSPPGGQGNEQYF
few TRBJ2-1 TRBV12-3/TRBV12-4 - TGTGCCAGCAGTTTGCCCCCGGGCTTGGATGCGCAGTTCTTC CASSLPPGLDAQFF
- TRBJ1-1 TRBV7-9 - TGTGCCAGCAGCTTTTCACGGGATACAAGCACTGAAGCTTTCTTT CASSFSRDTSTEAFF
few TRBJ2-7 TRBV7-3 - TGTGCCAGCAGCTTAAGGTCCGGTGTGGACTACGAGCAGTACTTC CASSLRSGVDYEQYF
- TRBJ2-7 TRBV12-3/TRBV12-4 - TGTGCCAGCAGCCGCGGGCGGGACCACTCCTACGAGCAGTACTTC CASSRGRDHSYEQYF
few TRBJ2-1 TRBV24-1 TRBD2 TGTGCCACCAGTGATTTAGCGGGGGAAGGGCAGTTCTTC CATSDLAGEGQFF
- TRBJ2-6 TRBV27 TRBD1 TGTGCCAGCACCAGGACAGGGACAAAGAGCTCTGGGGCCAACGTCCTGACTTTC CASTRTGTKSSGANVLTF
- TRBJ2-1 TRBV3-1 TRBD2 TGTGCCAGCAGCCATAGCGGGGGGAAGTACAATGAGCAGTTCTTC CASSHSGGKYNEQFF
- TRBJ1-4 TRBV5-1 TRBD1 TGCGCCAGCAGCTTGGGGACAGGGACCCGTGAAAAACTGTTTTTT CASSLGTGTREKLFF
many TRBJ2-7 TRBV5-1 TRBD2 TGCGCCAGCAGCTTGGAGTCAGCGGGAGGTTACGAGCAGTACTTC CASSLESAGGYEQYF
- TRBJ2-7 TRBV19 TRBD1 TGTGCCAGTAGCGAGCCCCAGACAGGGGGCCCCTCCTACGAGCAGTACTTC CASSEPQTGGPSYEQYF
few TRBJ2-6 TRBV29-1 - TGCAGCGTCGGGGGTACTGGGGCCAACGTCCTGACTTTC CSVGGTGANVLTF
few TRBJ2-1 TRBV2 TRBD2 TGTGCCAGCAGTGAAGCGCTTCTAGCGGGGACAAATGAGCAGTTCTTC CASSEALLAGTNEQFF
- TRBJ1-2 TRBV2 - TGTGCCAGCAGTGAGGCAGGGCAAGGCTACACCTTC CASSEAGQGYTF
few TRBJ1-1 TRBV27 - TGTGCCAGCAGTTCCCCCCCTCGGGGGAACGAAGCTTTCTTT CASSSPPRGNEAFF